The 32 T cell receptor beta chains below come from one sample, sequenced in a study of shared clonotypes between healthy human individuals (dated by TCRdb to 2020 to 2022). Libraries were prepared through the immunoSEQ multiplex PCR assay. The immuneACCESS repertoire file appears here via TCRdb, limited to in-frame rearrangements. These files lack a portion of the clones; in checked studies, under half of the deficit traces to unresolved V genes, and the cause of the others is not known. This sample comprises about 1.1 million clones, roughly 74% of them detected only once. Of the sample, 0.6% to 0.75% falls within the top ten clones. Sequenced: memory CD4+ T cells from PBMCs. This specimen's cell subset or site label, interpreted: CD45RA-negative fraction. These receptors all come from a man aged 18 to 30 in good health. Some clones in this sample may be carry-over from other donors' samples.

Only one count was recorded for this clone. The genes are TRBV6-1 and TRBJ1-3; a weak D match, TRBD1 (5 bases). The V end was cut by 8 bases, the J end by 2 bases, with 10 bases between. Germline-derived CDR1 and CDR2 are MNHNS and SASEGT. The CDR3 has 13 amino acids. The CDR3: CASGREAGNTIYF. The CDR3, as DNA: TGTGCCAGCGGCAGGGAGGCTGGAAACACCATATATTTT.

The chain has TRBV27 and TRBJ1-3; maybe TRBD1 (5 bases). CDR3 size: 14 residues. Trimming shortened V by 6 bases and J by 4 bases, and 13 bases separated the two germline ends. Germline CDR1 and CDR2: MNHEY and SMNVEV (reference sequence). This chain's CDR3 is CASRGTARGNTIYF. The CDR3 region has the DNA TGTGCCAGCAGAGGGACTGCCCGGGGAAACACCATATATTTT.

The chain uses TRBV2 and TRBJ2-7; D is possibly TRBD1 (6 bases). CDR1 SNHLY and CDR2 FYNNEI come from the germline V gene. V dropped 6 bases and J dropped 6 bases, with 21 bases sitting between them. This CDR3 has 15 amino acids. CDR3 amino acids: CASRKVVTGGSEQYF. CDR3 in DNA: TGTGCCAGCAGAAAGGTAGTGACTGGGGGCTCCGAGCAGTACTTC.

This clone appeared once. The chain couples TRBV28 to TRBJ2-1; D not resolved. The CDR3 is 14 amino acids. V was cut by 4 bases and J by 3 bases, with 10 bases left in between. In germline, CDR1 is MDHEN, CDR2 SYDVKM. The CDR3 region has the DNA TGTGCCAGCAGTTCCGGAGTTGGCTACAATGAGCAGTTCTTC. Translating gives CASSSGVGYNEQFF. The full variable domain, completed using reference TRBV28 and TRBJ2-1, is DVKVTQSSRYLVKRTGEKVFLECVQDMDHENMFWYRQDPGLGLRLIYFSYDVKMKEKGDIPEGYSVSREKKERFSLILESASTNQTSMYLCASSSGVGYNEQFFGPGTRLTVL.

The sample holds a few counts of this clone. This chain links TRBV7-3 with TRBJ2-1; 10 bases align to TRBD2. Per germline, CDR1 SGHTA and CDR2 FQGTGA. CDR3 length equals 16 residues. After removal of 5 bases from V and 5 bases from J, the junction contained 9 bases not matched to a gene. CDR3 coding DNA: TGTGCCAGCAGCCCACAGGGTAGCGGGGGGAACAATGAGCAGTTCTTC. Residues: CASSPQGSGGNNEQFF.

The chain couples TRBV7-6 to TRBJ2-7; a possible D gene is TRBD2 (6 bases). V shed 5 bases and J shed 7 bases, with 12 bases lying between them. Germline loops: CDR1 SGHVS, CDR2 FNYEAQ. The CDR3 is 12 amino acids. CDR3 in amino acids: CASSLPRGEQYF. CDR3 in DNA: TGTGCCAGCAGCCTACCTCGGGGGGAGCAGTACTTC.

The rearrangement uses TRBV28 and TRBJ2-3, with 10 bases matching TRBD2. Germline lookup yields CDR1 MDHEN and CDR2 SYDVKM. The CDR3 contains 14 residues. J was trimmed by 6 bases and V by 6 bases; bases with no gene match: 6. As DNA, the CDR3 is TGTGCCAGCAGAATAGCGGGAGGTGAGGATACGCAGTATTTT. It codes for CASRIAGGEDTQYF.

With regard to this clone: The sample holds other DNA sequences that translate to the same CDR3. The V gene is TRBV30, the J gene TRBJ2-7; D is ambiguous. Trimming took 3 bases from V and 1 from J, leaving 13 bases between them. This CDR3 spans 14 amino acids. CDR1 is GTSNPN and CDR2 is SVGIG in the germline V gene (reference sequence). The chain's CDR3 is CAWRLAGASYEQYF. CDR3 nucleotides: TGTGCCTGGAGATTGGCCGGTGCTTCCTACGAGCAGTACTTC. The full variable domain, in which reference TRBV30 and TRBJ2-7 provide the parts outside the CDR3, is SQTIHQWPATLVQPVGSPLSLECTVEGTSNPNLYWYRQAAGRGLQLLFYSVGIGQISSEVPQNLSASRPQDRQFILSSKKLLLSDSGFYLCAWRLAGASYEQYFGPGTRLTVT.

The chain combines TRBV11-2 with TRBJ2-5; 7 nucleotides line up with TRBD2. The CDR3 covers 15 residues. Looked up from germline, CDR1 is SGHAT and CDR2 is FQNNGV. With V trimmed by 4 bases and J by 3 bases, 8 bases remained unmatched. The CDR3 loop reads CASSYGPLAEETQYF. The CDR3 DNA reads TGTGCCAGCAGCTACGGGCCTCTAGCGGAAGAGACCCAGTACTTC.

This chain connects TRBV10-3 to TRBJ2-2, with 11 bases matching TRBD1. Germline CDR1 ENHRY, CDR2 SYGVKD. The CDR3 loop spans 14 amino acids. V was pared by 6 bases and J by 4 bases, with 1 base of the junction left unmatched. The CDR3 DNA is TGTGCCATCAGAGGACAGGGGGCCACCGGGGAGCTGTTTTTT. The encoded protein is CAIRGQGATGELFF.

This clone was seen only a few times. The same CDR3 can be traced to other DNA sequences in this sample. The chain couples TRBV18 to TRBJ1-5, with D unresolved. Germline assignment: CDR1 KGHSH and CDR2 LQKENI. CDR3 length: 13 amino acids. Trimming left V 3 bases short and J 4 bases short, with 7 bases between. Written as DNA, the CDR3 is TGTGCCAGCTCACCCGGTGGTAATCAGCCCCAGCATTTT. Protein sequence: CASSPGGNQPQHF.

The chain has TRBV28 and TRBJ2-1, with 10 nucleotides matching TRBD2. The CDR3 loop spans 15 amino acids. The V gene's germline CDR1 is MDHEN and CDR2 SYDVKM. The junction had 6 bases not matched to a gene; V was cut back by 3 bases and J by 7 bases. The CDR3 loop is CASSFGLADLNEQFF. CDR3 nucleotides: TGTGCCAGCAGTTTTGGACTAGCGGACCTAAATGAGCAGTTCTTC.

The J gene is TRBJ2-1, the V gene TRBV11-2; perhaps TRBD2 as D (5 bases). The CDR3 contains 15 residues. CDR1 is SGHAT and CDR2 is FQNNGV in the germline V gene. Trimming shortened V by 2 bases and J by 4 bases, and 12 bases separated the two germline ends. The CDR3 loop is CASSLLTGWYNEQFF. DNA of the CDR3: TGTGCCAGCAGCTTACTTACGGGATGGTACAATGAGCAGTTCTTC.

The rearrangement uses TRBV4-3 and TRBJ2-3; either TRBD1 or TRBD2 may supply D (6 bases each). Trimming cost V 0 bases and J 1 base, with 11 bases left between them. This CDR3 has 16 residues. Germline V CDR1 and CDR2: LGHNA, YSLEER. The CDR3: CASSQERGEGTDTQYF. The CDR3 DNA reads as TGCGCCAGCAGCCAAGAGAGGGGGGAAGGCACAGATACGCAGTATTTT.

This clone has more than one count but fewer than ten. This chain connects TRBV5-6 to TRBJ1-3, with D hard to call. V lost 0 bases and J 4 bases, leaving 20 bases between the germline ends. Per germline, CDR1 SGHDT and CDR2 YYEEEE. This CDR3 has 18 amino acids. CDR3 sequence reads: CASSLARGILSFGNTIYF. DNA for the CDR3: TGTGCCAGCAGCTTGGCCCGGGGAATTCTTTCTTTCGGAAACACCATATATTTT.

This rearrangement joins TRBV15 to TRBJ2-7; maybe TRBD2 (5 bases). The V gene lost 3 bases and the J gene lost 0 bases, with 9 bases spanning the gap. Germline V gene data show CDR1 as LNHNV and CDR2 as YYDKDF (reference sequence). CDR3 length equals 14 residues. CDR3 region: CATSREASSYEQYF. DNA for the CDR3: TGTGCCACCAGCAGGGAGGCGAGCTCCTACGAGCAGTACTTC.

This clone has only one observation. The V and J genes are TRBV5-1 and TRBJ2-3; tentative D call: TRBD1 (6 bases). Trimming removed 0 bases from V and 5 bases from J, with 16 bases in between. Germline loops: CDR1 SGHRS, CDR2 YFSETQ. CDR3 size: 16 residues. As DNA, the CDR3 is TGCGCCAGCAGCTTGGCTGTACAGGGCTACCAAGATACGCAGTATTTT. Protein product: CASSLAVQGYQDTQYF.

The V and J genes are TRBV6-5 and TRBJ1-1; D is unclear. V was trimmed by 3 bases and J by 6 bases, leaving 14 bases between them. The CDR3 covers 14 residues. Germline V gene lookup returns CDR1 MNHEY and CDR2 SVGAGI. The CDR3 loop reads CASSYRKGRAEAFF. The CDR3, as DNA: TGTGCCAGCAGTTATCGGAAGGGAAGGGCTGAAGCTTTCTTT.

The chain employs TRBV7-8 and TRBJ2-7; 9 nucleotides line up with TRBD1. The CDR3 sequence is 15 residues long. Trimming cost V 2 bases and J 5 bases; bases outside gene matches: 7. The germline CDR1 and CDR2 sequences are SGHVS and FQNEAQ. The CDR3 DNA sequence: TGTGCCAGCAGCTTACAAGGGACAGGGATCGACGAGCAGTACTTC. This encodes CASSLQGTGIDEQYF.

Only one count was recorded for this clone. V gene TRBV12-5 combines with J gene TRBJ2-3, with TRBD2 as a possible D gene (6 bases). V lost 2 bases and J 1 base, leaving 7 bases between the germline ends. Germline CDR1 is LGHNT and CDR2 is FRNRAP. This CDR3 region has 14 residues. CDR3 protein: CASGLRERTDTQYF. DNA for the CDR3: TGTGCTAGTGGTTTGCGGGAGCGCACAGATACGCAGTATTTT.

V and J are TRBV6-6 and TRBJ2-3; TRBD2 aligns across 10 bases. This CDR3 has 14 amino acids. Germline V gene data show CDR1 as MNHNY and CDR2 as SVGAGI (reference sequence). V gave up 10 bases and J gave up 4 bases; unmatched junction bases: 8. The CDR3 DNA follows: TGTGCCACGAATGGTCTAGCGGGAGCAGATACGCAGTATTTT. Translation gives CATNGLAGADTQYF.

This chain joins TRBV7-8 and TRBJ2-1, with D hard to call. Trimming pared 4 bases from V and 0 bases from J, leaving 10 bases between. CDR1 is SGHVS and CDR2 is FQNEAQ in the germline V gene. CDR3 size: 15 residues. CDR3 loop: CASSSRASSYNEQFF. The CDR3 DNA is TGTGCCAGCAGCTCCCGCGCGAGCTCCTACAATGAGCAGTTCTTC.

The V gene is TRBV5-4, the J gene TRBJ2-3; the match to TRBD1 covers 8 bases. The length of the CDR3 is 15 residues. The junction had 6 bases not matched to a gene; V was cut back by 0 bases and J by 6 bases. Looked up from germline, CDR1 is SGHNT and CDR2 is YYREEE (reference sequence). CDR3 in amino acids: CASSLDRGEGDTQYF. For the CDR3, the DNA is TGTGCCAGCAGCTTGGACAGGGGGGAAGGGGATACGCAGTATTTT.

V gene TRBV19 combines with J gene TRBJ1-5, with 7 bases that match TRBD1. Trimming at V came to 6 bases and at J to 5 bases, leaving 10 bases not matched to a gene. In germline, CDR1 is LNHDA, CDR2 SQIVND (reference sequence). This CDR3 contains 15 residues. The CDR3 spells CASRTWTGPHQPQHF. The CDR3 DNA reads as TGTGCCAGTAGAACCTGGACAGGCCCGCATCAGCCCCAGCATTTT. Complete variable domain (other parts from reference TRBV19 and TRBJ1-5): DGGITQSPKYLFRKEGQNVTLSCEQNLNHDAMYWYRQDPGQGLRLIYYSQIVNDFQKGDIAEGYSVSREKKESFPLTVTSAQKNPTAFYLCASRTWTGPHQPQHFGDGTRLSIL.

This sequence joins TRBV28 and TRBJ2-2, with D possibly matching TRBD1 (6 bases). Germline V gene data show CDR1 as MDHEN and CDR2 as SYDVKM. CDR3 size: 19 residues. V was clipped by 5 bases and J by 1 base, with 23 bases between them. Here the CDR3 reads CASSPSSGARVGNTGELFF. The CDR3 nucleotides are TGTGCCAGCAGTCCCTCATCAGGGGCAAGGGTCGGGAACACCGGGGAGCTGTTTTTT.

The chain employs TRBV19 and TRBJ1-5; maybe TRBD1 (6 bases). Per germline, CDR1 LNHDA and CDR2 SQIVND (reference sequence). The CDR3 contains 13 residues. The V and J ends lost 5 bases and 1 base respectively, with 6 bases between them. CDR3 sequence (DNA): TGTGCCAGTAGTGGACAGAGCAATCAGCCCCAGCATTTT. Translating gives CASSGQSNQPQHF.

The rearrangement joins TRBV5-1 to TRBJ2-1, with 10 bases lining up with TRBD2. The V gene end was trimmed by 2 bases and the J gene end by 8 bases; junction bases not matched to a gene: 7. The CDR3 totals 15 residues. Germline values: CDR1 SGHRS, CDR2 YFSETQ. CDR3 loop: CASSLGLAVGDEQFF. Here the CDR3 DNA reads TGCGCCAGCAGCTTAGGACTAGCGGTGGGGGATGAGCAGTTCTTC. The variable domain in full, with the rest retrieved from reference TRBV5-1 and TRBJ2-1, is KAGVTQTPRYLIKTRGQQVTLSCSPISGHRSVSWYQQTPGQGLQFLFEYFSETQRNKGNFPGRFSGRQFSNSRSEMNVSTLELGDSALYLCASSLGLAVGDEQFFGPGTRLTVL.

About this clone: The same CDR3 is also encoded by other DNA sequences in this sample. The DNA of the CDR3 is TGCAGCGTTGAAGATCGAGGCGGGAGCTCCTACAATGAGCAGTTCTTC. Amino acids: CSVEDRGGSSYNEQFF. V and J are TRBV29-1 and TRBJ2-1; TRBD2 matches 7 bases. Germline V gives CDR1 SQVTM, CDR2 ANQGSEA. The V gene end was trimmed by 0 bases and the J gene end by 0 bases; junction bases not matched to a gene: 5. There are 16 residues in the CDR3.

This chain connects TRBV28 to TRBJ1-5; weak D call: TRBD1 (6 bases). Trimming pared 6 bases from V and 0 bases from J, leaving 15 bases between. CDR1 is MDHEN and CDR2 is SYDVKM in the germline V gene. The CDR3 has 16 residues. The CDR3 nucleotides are TGTGCCAGCAGACGAAGGGGGGTTTATAGCAATCAGCCCCAGCATTTT. It specifies CASRRRGVYSNQPQHF.

This sequence joins TRBV7-3 and TRBJ2-1; 11 bases are a match to TRBD2. V lost 3 bases and J lost 5; bases outside the gene matches: 3. The germline V gene encodes CDR1 SGHTA and CDR2 FQGTGA. This CDR3 region has 15 residues. The CDR3 DNA is TGTGCCAGCAGCTTCACTAGCGGGGGCGACAATGAGCAGTTCTTC. The encoded protein is CASSFTSGGDNEQFF.

The J gene is TRBJ2-7, the V gene TRBV7-8; 9 bases align to TRBD1. Germline CDR1 reads SGHVS; CDR2 reads FQNEAQ. The V gene end was trimmed by 5 bases and the J gene end by 4 bases; junction bases not matched to a gene: 6. The CDR3 sequence is 14 residues long. The CDR3 protein is CASSKDRGVYEQYF. The CDR3 DNA follows: TGTGCCAGCAGCAAAGACAGGGGGGTATACGAGCAGTACTTC.

This chain connects TRBV7-2 to TRBJ2-7, with 8 bases identical to TRBD2. The germline CDR1 and CDR2 sequences are SGHTA and FQGNSA. The CDR3 runs 15 residues. With 2 bases clipped from V and 3 bases from J, the junction kept 6 bases outside the gene matches. As DNA, the CDR3 is TGTGCCAGCAGCTTACGCGGGACTAGTGGCTACGAGCAGTACTTC. This encodes CASSLRGTSGYEQYF.